This T cell receptor beta chain stems from a study of metastatic and nonmetastatic thyroid tumors. As for the study in general: A comparison of repertoires was made across blood and tumor or nodule tissue from malignant and benign thyroid patients. Broader study findings: Malignant thyroid tumors reportedly had TCR beta diversity that was significantly higher than in benign nodules, in blood and tumor.

Per the original data handling: Clinicopathological groups of papillary thyroid cancer showed CDR3 differences that were used to build a distant-metastasis classifier. TCRdb used MiXCR to call clones anew from the PCR reads. These V and J calls derive from TCRdb rather than the authors' analysis. The sample shows 65,000 to 70,000 clones, more than 13% of them seen only once. None of the patients had undergone any treatment ahead of thyroid surgery. This clone has more than one count but fewer than ten. Its target is not known. The CDR3 loop spans 16 amino acids. V lost 4 bases and J lost 9; bases outside the gene matches: 8. Germline-derived CDR1 and CDR2 are KGHDR and SFDVKD.

Sequencing was done on a sample of blood. This chain joins TRBV24-1 and TRBJ2-1, with TRBD2 identical over 13 bases. This TCR derives from a male donor with papillary thyroid cancer or a benign thyroid nodule (not recorded which). Some clones in this sample may be carry-over from other donors' samples. The CDR3 sequence: CATSDQGLAGVLEQFF. As DNA, the CDR3 is TGTGCCACCAGTGACCAAGGACTAGCGGGAGTACTTGAGCAGTTCTTC.